Listed below are T cell receptor beta chains from one sample, sequenced in a study of blood T cell repertoires in COVID-19. Sequencing used immunoSEQ multiplex PCR; TCRdb keeps in-frame clones, though not all of them. The sample contains about 250,000 clones, 88% of which appear only once. Sample: peripheral blood. Receptors originate from a woman aged 25 to 45 with acute or convalescent COVID-19. The CDR3 runs from the conserved cysteine through the conserved F or W. Each record gives: D gene, J gene, clone size, V gene, CDR3 protein, CDR3 DNA. D genes are given only for firm matches. Some rows mark clone size as missing; the rest say once, few, many or name a class of expanded clone.

. | TRBJ1-2 | . | TRBV29-1 | CSGDIQDMDGYTF | TGCAGCGGTGACATACAGGACATGGATGGCTACACCTTC
TRBD2 | TRBJ2-7 | . | TRBV4-2 | CASSQESAGAYEQYF | TGTGCCAGCAGCCAAGAATCTGCGGGGGCCTACGAGCAGTACTTC
. | TRBJ2-3 | . | TRBV5-8 | CASSLGGQRTDTQYF | TGTGCCAGCAGCTTGGGGGGGCAGAGAACAGATACGCAGTATTTT
. | TRBJ1-2 | . | TRBV7-8 | CASSLMARDISGYTF | TGTGCCAGCAGCTTAATGGCCCGGGACATTTCCGGCTACACCTTC
. | TRBJ2-7 | . | TRBV5-1 | CASSLLRDEQYF | TGCGCCAGCAGTTTACTCCGGGACGAGCAGTACTTC
TRBD1 | TRBJ1-2 | . | TRBV5-6 | CASSPWPTGPAYGYTF | TGTGCCAGCAGCCCGTGGCCGACAGGGCCCGCCTATGGCTACACCTTC
TRBD2 | TRBJ2-7 | . | TRBV30 | CAWSQDSGGPYEQYF | TGTGCCTGGAGCCAGGACAGCGGGGGCCCCTACGAGCAGTACTTC
TRBD2 | TRBJ2-3 | . | TRBV6-5 | CASSYLAGGGTDTQYF | TGTGCCAGCAGTTATCTAGCGGGAGGAGGTACAGATACGCAGTATTTT
. | TRBJ1-1 | few | TRBV19 | CASSTVNTEAFF | TGTGCCAGTAGTACAGTGAACACTGAAGCTTTCTTT
TRBD2 | TRBJ2-7 | . | TRBV7-2 | CASSLAGTSGMCF | TGTGCCAGCAGCTTAGCGGGGACTAGCGGGATGTGCTTC
TRBD2 | TRBJ2-2 | . | TRBV5-4 | CASSSGLAGFLPGELFF | TGTGCCAGCAGCTCGGGACTAGCGGGTTTCTTGCCCGGGGAGCTGTTTTTT
TRBD1 | TRBJ1-5 | . | TRBV27 | CASSKDRAGQPQHF | TGTGCCAGCAGTAAAGACAGGGCAGGCCAGCCCCAGCATTTT
TRBD2 | TRBJ2-7 | . | TRBV19 | CASSIDGGSGRHEQYF | TGTGCCAGTAGTATAGATGGTGGTAGCGGGAGGCACGAGCAGTACTTC
TRBD1 | TRBJ2-7 | . | TRBV5-6 | CASRRDRGRSYEQYF | TGTGCCAGCAGACGGGACAGGGGGCGCTCCTACGAGCAGTACTTC
. | TRBJ1-3 | . | TRBV2 | CASSLRGNGNTIYF | TGTGCCAGCAGCCTCAGGGGAAATGGAAACACCATATATTTT
. | TRBJ1-3 | . | TRBV27 | CASSHRGGNTIYF | TGTGCCAGCAGCCACCGGGGAGGAAACACCATATATTTT
TRBD1 | TRBJ1-4 | . | TRBV30 | CAWSRPPGGAANEKLFF | TGTGCCTGGAGTAGGCCGCCAGGGGGCGCAGCTAATGAAAAACTGTTTTTT
. | TRBJ1-1 | . | TRBV7-9 | CASSPGYTEAFF | TGTGCCAGCAGCCCAGGGTACACTGAAGCTTTCTTT
TRBD1 | TRBJ2-5 | . | TRBV18 | CASSPDRGTRETQYF | TGTGCCAGCTCACCGGACAGGGGAACGCGCGAGACCCAGTACTTC
TRBD1 | TRBJ1-2 | . | TRBV5-6 | CASSLATGVNYGYTF | TGTGCCAGCAGCTTGGCCACAGGGGTTAACTATGGCTACACCTTC
. | TRBJ1-1 | . | TRBV5-1 | CASSLVNTNTEAFF | TGCGCCAGCAGCTTGGTTAACACGAACACTGAAGCTTTCTTT
TRBD1 | TRBJ1-1 | . | TRBV7-2 | CASSSRVRGLRTEAFF | TGTGCCAGCAGCTCGCGCGTCAGGGGGCTGCGCACTGAAGCTTTCTTT
. | TRBJ2-6 | . | TRBV18 | CASSSLHLERANVLTF | TGTGCCAGCTCATCCCTCCATTTGGAGAGGGCCAACGTCCTGACTTTC
TRBD2 | TRBJ2-7 | . | TRBV10-3 | CAITSGTSGAYEQYF | TGTGCCATCACCTCCGGGACTAGCGGGGCTTACGAGCAGTACTTC
TRBD1 | TRBJ1-6 | . | TRBV27 | CASSPGTVRSSYNSPLHF | TGTGCCAGCAGTCCCGGGACAGTCCGGAGCTCCTATAATTCACCCCTCCACTTT
TRBD1 | TRBJ2-7 | few | TRBV7-9 | CASSHPGQGLDEQYF | TGTGCCAGCAGCCACCCGGGACAGGGTCTTGACGAGCAGTACTTC
. | TRBJ1-5 | . | TRBV30 | CAWSGGQGNQPQHF | TGTGCCTGGAGTGGGGGGCAGGGGAATCAGCCCCAGCATTTT
TRBD1 | TRBJ2-3 | . | TRBV29-1 | CSVTTDRGQVFGTDTQYF | TGCAGCGTTACGACCGACAGGGGCCAAGTCTTCGGCACAGATACGCAGTATTTT
TRBD1 | TRBJ2-7 | . | TRBV9 | CASSDRGTHHEQYF | TGTGCCAGCAGCGACAGGGGGACTCACCACGAGCAGTACTTC
. | TRBJ1-1 | . | TRBV5-4 | CASGRLSEAFF | TGTGCCAGCGGCCGCCTTTCGGAGGCTTTCTTT
. | TRBJ2-2 | . | TRBV12-2 | CASRLALAGGPHGELFF | TGTGCAAGTCGCTTAGCGCTAGCGGGAGGGCCCCACGGGGAGCTGTTTTTT
. | TRBJ2-2 | few | TRBV7-2 | CASSPPQGNTGELFF | TGTGCCAGCAGTCCACCACAGGGGAACACCGGGGAGCTGTTTTTT